The 30 T cell receptor beta chains below were found in one sample sequenced in a study of T cell repertoires in aging, cancer and after chemotherapy. Peripheral blood genomic DNA, not sorted cells or RNA, was the template. Rearranged V-D-J TRB sequences were amplified with a mixed TRB-A/B primer pool. MiXCR, applied by TCRdb to the multiplex PCR reads, yields one record per CDR3 protein. The sample contains 10,000 to 12,000 distinct CDR3 sequences, under 30% of which appear only once. Material for sequencing was blood. These receptors were taken from a human donor in good health.

Concerning this clonotype: A much larger clone differs from this one at a single base, so this may be a read error. The V gene is TRBV6-5, the J gene TRBJ1-1; D remains unclear. This CDR3 has 13 amino acids. Per germline, CDR1 MNHEY and CDR2 SVGAGI. Trimming removed 5 bases at V and 1 base at J, with 8 bases between. The CDR3 DNA sequence: TGTGCCAGCAGTCACGACTGGAACACTGAAGCTTTCTTT. It translates to CASSHDWNTEAFF.

Relative to its sample, this clonotype is medium-sized. The chain employs TRBV6-5 and TRBJ1-2, with a possible D match to TRBD1 (5 bases). The CDR3 has 11 amino acids. Germline V gene sequence: CDR1 MNHEY, CDR2 SVGAGI. V was cut by 2 bases and J by 12 bases, with 10 bases left in between. DNA of the CDR3: TGTGCCAGCAGTTACGCGGGGCACCACACCTTC. Translated, it gives CASSYAGHHTF.

The chain's CDR3 is CSAMRGTNQPQHF. CDR3 DNA: TGCAGTGCCATGAGGGGAACCAATCAGCCCCAGCATTTT. The rearrangement uses TRBV20-1 and TRBJ1-5, with a possible D match to TRBD1 (5 bases). V gave up 6 bases and J gave up 3 bases, with 12 bases separating them. The CDR3 runs 13 residues. Germline V lookup: CDR1 DFQATT, CDR2 SNEGSKA (reference sequence).

CDR3 sequence (DNA): TGTGCCAGCAGCTTAGGGCTAGCGGGGGGAATCCAAGAGACCCAGTACTTC. Protein product: CASSLGLAGGIQETQYF. The chain recombines TRBV7-2 with TRBJ2-5, with 11 bases identical to TRBD2. Germline V lookup: CDR1 SGHTA, CDR2 FQGNSA. Trimming cost V 1 base and J 1 base; bases outside gene matches: 5. The CDR3 runs 17 residues.

The V call is TRBV15, the J call TRBJ2-7, with D perhaps TRBD1 (6 bases). The CDR3 runs to 16 residues. Deletions cut 1 base from V and 3 bases from J, with 16 bases between. The germline V gene encodes CDR1 LNHNV and CDR2 YYDKDF (reference sequence). CDR3 sequence: CATSRARGRDRYEQYF. In nucleotides, the CDR3 is TGTGCCACCAGCAGAGCCAGGGGACGAGACCGCTACGAGCAGTACTTC.

By sample share, this clonotype is medium-sized. The rearrangement joins TRBV29-1 to TRBJ2-1; D may match TRBD1 or TRBD2 (5 bases each). This CDR3 spans 15 amino acids. With 6 bases removed from V and 9 bases from J, the gap between germline ends came to 24 bases. Germline CDR1 SQVTM, CDR2 ANQGSEA. This CDR3 is CSVPRRTGDVGEQFF. CDR3 nucleotide sequence: TGCAGCGTCCCTCGCCGGACCGGGGACGTAGGTGAGCAGTTCTTC.

This clonotype was counted between two and nine times. V usage is TRBV6-6 and J usage is TRBJ1-5, with 7 bases that match TRBD1. This CDR3 region has 15 residues. Unmatched junction bases numbered 6, after V lost 6 bases and J lost 1 base. Germline assignment: CDR1 MNHNY and CDR2 SVGAGI (reference sequence). Here the CDR3 DNA reads TGTGCCAGCAGCGCACAGGGGTTGAGCAATCAGCCCCAGCATTTT. Protein product: CASSAQGLSNQPQHF.

This clonotype was observed a handful of times. This chain uses TRBV5-1 with TRBJ2-7; D is perhaps TRBD2 (6 bases). Germline values: CDR1 SGHRS, CDR2 YFSETQ. Trimming stripped 0 bases from V and 3 bases from J, with 10 bases between. This CDR3 region has 14 residues. CDR3 region: CASSLAREDYEQYF. The CDR3 DNA follows: TGCGCCAGCAGCTTGGCCAGGGAGGACTACGAGCAGTACTTC.

The rearrangement links TRBV6-1 to TRBJ1-1; 9 bases align to TRBD1. The CDR3 extends over 15 amino acids. The germline gives CDR1 MNHNS, CDR2 SASEGT. The junction had 6 bases not matched to a gene; V was cut back by 5 bases and J by 2 bases. This CDR3 is CASSWQDRGNTEAFF. The CDR3 region has the DNA TGTGCCAGCAGTTGGCAGGACAGGGGCAACACTGAAGCTTTCTTT.

This clonotype is medium-sized. The rearrangement uses TRBV19 and TRBJ1-4, with 9 positions matching TRBD1. J was trimmed by 2 bases and V by 4 bases; bases with no gene match: 8. In germline, CDR1 is LNHDA, CDR2 SQIVND (reference sequence). The CDR3 sequence is 17 residues long. The CDR3 coding sequence is TGTGCCAGTAGTAAGGGACAGGGAGAGGCGACTAATGAAAAACTGTTTTTT. It is translated as CASSKGQGEATNEKLFF.

J is TRBJ1-2 and V is TRBV19; 7 positions match TRBD1. The J segment lost 3 bases and the V segment lost 1 base, leaving 5 bases of the junction unmatched. The V gene's germline CDR1 is LNHDA and CDR2 SQIVND (reference sequence). The CDR3 length is 15 residues. The CDR3 region has the DNA TGTGCCAGTAGTATAGGAAGGGGGCGCGACTATGGCTACACCTTC. This gives the protein CASSIGRGRDYGYTF.

This clonotype is deemed medium-sized. The chain couples TRBV30 to TRBJ1-1, with D unresolved. Germline lookup yields CDR1 GTSNPN and CDR2 SVGIG (reference sequence). V shed 0 bases and J shed 4 bases, with 12 bases lying between them. There are 14 residues in the CDR3. The CDR3, as DNA: TGTGCCTGGAGTGTCGGATATGTCCCCACTGAAGCTTTCTTT. Its protein is CAWSVGYVPTEAFF.

This clonotype was detected a few times. This chain connects TRBV5-1 to TRBJ1-2, with TRBD1 matching over 7 bases. The CDR3 loop spans 14 amino acids. Trimming cost V 4 bases and J 0 bases; bases outside gene matches: 3. In germline, CDR1 is SGHRS, CDR2 YFSETQ. This CDR3 is CASSRTGSNYGYTF. In DNA, the CDR3 is TGCGCCAGCAGCCGGACAGGCTCTAACTATGGCTACACCTTC.

V usage is TRBV18 and J usage is TRBJ1-1, with D uncertain. CDR1 is KGHSH and CDR2 is LQKENI in the germline V gene. Trimming removed 2 bases at V and 3 bases at J, with 7 bases between. This CDR3 has 13 amino acids. The CDR3 reads CASSPRQYTEAFF. CDR3 bases: TGTGCCAGCTCACCAAGGCAGTACACTGAAGCTTTCTTT.

V usage is TRBV18 and J usage is TRBJ1-6; D may be TRBD1 (6 bases). V lost 2 bases to trimming and J lost 9 bases, with 14 bases between them. CDR1 is KGHSH and CDR2 is LQKENI in the germline V gene. This CDR3 spans 15 amino acids. The CDR3 bases are TGTGCCAGCTCACCAGGGGACACCGCTAGTTCACCCCTCCACTTT. The encoded protein is CASSPGDTASSPLHF.

This clonotype is labeled as medium-sized (0.01 to 0.1%). The rearrangement uses TRBV5-6 and TRBJ2-2, with 8 bases lining up with TRBD2. In germline, CDR1 is SGHDT, CDR2 YYEEEE. The CDR3 is 17 amino acids. Trimming took 3 bases from V and 7 from J; bases not matched to a gene: 14. The CDR3 sequence is CASSSVSRGGLGGELFF. Written as DNA, the CDR3 is TGTGCCAGCAGCTCTGTGAGTCGGGGGGGGCTCGGCGGGGAGCTGTTTTTT.

This clonotype showed up just a few times. The chain couples TRBV28 to TRBJ2-5, with D tentatively TRBD2 (6 bases). V lost 2 bases to trimming and J lost 7 bases, with 14 bases between them. The V gene's germline CDR1 is MDHEN and CDR2 SYDVKM. There are 14 residues in the CDR3. The CDR3 coding sequence is TGTGCCAGCAGTTTAAGCGGAGGGTACGGGACCCAGTACTTC. Protein: CASSLSGGYGTQYF.

This clonotype appeared a single time. V and J are TRBV2 and TRBJ1-2; D gene uncertain. The V gene lost 7 bases and the J gene lost 4 bases, with 10 bases spanning the gap. Germline assignment: CDR1 SNHLY and CDR2 FYNNEI. The CDR3 sequence is 12 residues long. The CDR3 is CASTETRYGYTF. In DNA form, the CDR3 reads TGTGCCAGCACAGAGACCCGCTATGGCTACACCTTC. The full variable domain, in which reference TRBV2 and TRBJ1-2 provide the parts outside the CDR3, is EPEVTQTPSHQVTQMGQEVILRCVPISNHLYFYWYRQILGQKVEFLVSFYNNEISEKSEIFDDQFSVERPDGSNFTLKIRSTKLEDSAMYFCASTETRYGYTFGSGTRLTVV.

This clonotype ranks as medium-sized. This chain uses TRBV20-1 with TRBJ2-1; TRBD2 might be the D (6 bases). The CDR3 consists of 11 residues. Germline V gives CDR1 DFQATT, CDR2 SNEGSKA (reference sequence). Between the trimmed V and J ends, which lost 7 bases and 4 bases, there was a span of 8 bases. The CDR3 DNA reads TGCAGTGTGGGGACTTACAATGAGCAGTTCTTC. Its protein is CSVGTYNEQFF.

The table lists this clonotype with a few counts. V and J are TRBV5-4 and TRBJ2-5; 8 bases map to TRBD2. Germline-derived CDR1 and CDR2 are SGHNT and YYREEE (reference sequence). The V gene end was trimmed by 0 bases and the J gene end by 2 bases; junction bases not matched to a gene: 6. CDR3 length: 16 amino acids. The CDR3 DNA is TGTGCCAGCAGCTTGGGAGGGACTAGGGCACAAGAGACCCAGTACTTC. It yields the protein CASSLGGTRAQETQYF. Drawing the rest from reference TRBV5-4 and TRBJ2-5, the complete variable domain is ETGVTQSPTHLIKTRGQQVTLRCSSQSGHNTVSWYQQALGQGPQFIFQYYREEENGRGNFPPRFSGLQFPNYSSELNVNALELDDSALYLCASSLGGTRAQETQYFGPGTRLLVL.

This clonotype was seen more than once but under ten times. The genes are TRBV18 and TRBJ2-1; weak D call: TRBD1 (6 bases). V lost 3 bases and J lost 12, with 12 bases in between. This CDR3 is built from 12 residues. Germline V gene data show CDR1 as KGHSH and CDR2 as LQKENI. CDR3 in DNA: TGTGCCAGCTCACCGGACAGCTCCCCGCAGTTCTTC. Translating gives CASSPDSSPQFF. Full variable domain (outside the CDR3, taken from reference TRBV18 and TRBJ2-1): NAGVMQNPRHLVRRRGQEARLRCSPMKGHSHVYWYRQLPEEGLKFMVYLQKENIIDESGMPKERFSAEFPKEGPSILRIQQVVRGDSAAYFCASSPDSSPQFFGPGTRLTVL.

As for this clonotype: One end of the junction fails to match germline, which may point to a read error. The V gene is TRBV28, the J gene TRBJ2-3, with D uncertain. Germline V gene sequence: CDR1 MDHEN, CDR2 SYDVKM. This CDR3 is built from 11 residues. The CDR3 region has the DNA TGTGCCAGCAGTTTCACATATACGCAGTATTTT. This sequence encodes CASSFTYTQYF.

Within the sample, this clonotype is medium-sized. This chain joins TRBV27 and TRBJ1-6; perhaps TRBD1 as D (5 bases). Trimming cost V 5 bases and J 7 bases, with 15 bases left between them. This CDR3 region has 15 residues. Germline values: CDR1 MNHEY, CDR2 SMNVEV (reference sequence). CDR3 sequence: CASSPWGVPNSPLHF. CDR3 nucleotide sequence: TGTGCCAGCAGTCCCTGGGGGGTGCCCAATTCACCCCTCCACTTT.

The J gene is TRBJ2-7, the V gene TRBV12-3 or TRBV12-4, with a possible D match to TRBD1 (6 bases). CDR3 length: 14 residues. V lost 5 bases to trimming and J lost 8 bases, with 19 bases between them. The CDR3 reads CASSPPRQVWKQYF. Here the CDR3 DNA reads TGTGCCAGCAGTCCTCCTCGACAGGTTTGGAAGCAGTACTTC.

There are a few counts of this clonotype. This sequence joins TRBV5-4 and TRBJ1-5; D ambiguous. The germline V gene has CDR1 SGHNT and CDR2 YYREEE (reference sequence). V lost 0 bases and J 4 bases, leaving 8 bases between the germline ends. The CDR3 spans 14 residues. CDR3 coding DNA: TGTGCCAGCAGCTTGGACGGGAGTAATCAGCCCCAGCATTTT. Protein sequence: CASSLDGSNQPQHF.

Judged by abundance, this clonotype is medium-sized. The V call is TRBV7-9, the J call TRBJ2-5; 7 nucleotides line up with TRBD2. CDR3 length equals 14 residues. Germline V gene lookup returns CDR1 SEHNR and CDR2 FQNEAQ (reference sequence). V was pared by 7 bases and J by 2 bases, with 7 bases of the junction left unmatched. The CDR3 region has the DNA TGTGCCAGCACTCTGGGAGGGGCGCAAGAGACCCAGTACTTC. It specifies CASTLGGAQETQYF.

This clonotype has just a few counts. This chain connects TRBV15 to TRBJ2-4; D is unresolved. The germline V gene encodes CDR1 LNHNV and CDR2 YYDKDF (reference sequence). CDR3 size: 13 residues. The V end was cut by 8 bases, the J end by 0 bases, with 8 bases between. CDR3 amino acids: CATAQKAKNIQYF. DNA of the CDR3: TGTGCCACCGCCCAGAAAGCCAAAAACATTCAGTACTTC. Using reference TRBV15 and TRBJ2-4 for the parts outside the CDR3, the full variable domain is DAMVIQNPRYQVTQFGKPVTLSCSQTLNHNVMYWYQQKSSQAPKLLFHYYDKDFNNEADTPDNFQSRRPNTSFCFLDIRSPGLGDTAMYLCATAQKAKNIQYFGAGTRLSVL.

This clonotype has just a few counts. The chain is built from TRBV4-2 and TRBJ1-2; D not certain. V was pared by 4 bases and J by 0 bases, with 12 bases between. The CDR3 consists of 15 residues. Per the germline V gene, CDR1 is LGHNA and CDR2 is YNFKEQ. DNA for the CDR3: TGTGCCAGCAGCCCCTGGGGAGGACCTAACTATGGCTACACCTTC. Its protein product is CASSPWGGPNYGYTF.

This rearrangement joins TRBV7-6 to TRBJ2-3, with a tentative D call TRBD2 (5 bases). Germline loops: CDR1 SGHVS, CDR2 FNYEAQ. V lost 5 bases to trimming and J lost 1 base, with 16 bases between them. The CDR3 covers 16 residues. CDR3 DNA: TGTGCCAGCAGCCCTAGACCCGGGGATGGCACAGATACGCAGTATTTT. Translation gives CASSPRPGDGTDTQYF.

The chain combines TRBV20-1 with TRBJ2-1; D may match TRBD1 or TRBD2 (5 bases each). With 6 bases removed from V and 8 bases from J, the gap between germline ends came to 20 bases. The germline V gene encodes CDR1 DFQATT and CDR2 SNEGSKA (reference sequence). The CDR3 runs to 14 residues. CDR3 protein: CSAYTGGWYDEQFF. The CDR3 bases are TGCAGTGCGTATACAGGAGGATGGTACGATGAGCAGTTCTTC.